These T cell receptor beta chains were read from a single sample in a study of blood T cell repertoires in COVID-19. Sequenced by immunoSEQ multiplex PCR; TCRdb stores in-frame clones only, minus some. The sample has about 170,000 clones; 80% to 90% are singletons. The sequencing sample was made of peripheral blood. The receptors originated from a woman older than 75 with COVID-19, enrolled during active disease. Both conserved end residues are part of each CDR3. A D gene is named only where the DNA matches it firmly. Not every row has a clone size; where given, it reads once, few, many or a size class.

>TRBJ1-1|NA|TRBV19|13|NA
CASRSGWDTEAFF
TGTGCCAGTAGGAGCGGATGGGACACTGAAGCTTTCTTT
>TRBJ2-1|NA|TRBV28|16|TRBD2
CASSSSPGLAGVSRFF
TGTGCCAGCAGTTCGTCACCGGGACTAGCGGGAGTATCTCGGTTCTTC
>TRBJ2-1|NA|TRBV9|14|NA
CASSSGLVNNEQFF
TGTGCCAGCAGCTCAGGACTGGTTAACAATGAGCAGTTCTTC
>TRBJ2-7|few|TRBV2|12|NA
CASSVEGYEQYF
TGTGCCAGCAGTGTTGAGGGATACGAGCAGTACTTC
>TRBJ1-2|NA|TRBV5-4|13|NA
CASSSTGIYGYTF
TGTGCCAGCAGCTCAACAGGGATCTATGGCTACACCTTC
>TRBJ1-4|NA|TRBV7-2|18|NA
CASSLALRDFATNEKLFF
TGTGCCAGCAGCTTAGCATTAAGGGACTTTGCTACTAATGAAAAACTGTTTTTT
>TRBJ2-7|NA|TRBV6-5|15|TRBD2
CATGPLLADLYEQYF
TGTGCCACTGGACCTTTACTAGCGGATTTATACGAGCAGTACTTC
>TRBJ1-2|NA|TRBV4-1|15|NA
CASSRDGAGVVGYTF
TGCGCCAGCAGCCGAGATGGGGCAGGGGTGGTTGGCTACACCTTC
>TRBJ2-2|NA|TRBV9|16|NA
CASSGRAMGATGELFF
TGTGCCAGCAGCGGCAGGGCCATGGGGGCCACCGGGGAGCTGTTTTTT
>TRBJ2-5|NA|TRBV7-3|16|NA
CASSPVRGAGQETQYF
TGTGCCAGCAGCCCCGTCAGGGGGGCCGGGCAAGAGACCCAGTACTTC
>TRBJ1-6|NA|TRBV15|14|NA
CATSREVGDSPLHF
TGTGCCACCAGCAGAGAGGTCGGGGATTCACCCCTCCACTTT
>TRBJ1-5|few|TRBV9|14|NA
CASSGGAWNQPQHF
TGTGCCAGCAGCGGAGGCGCGTGGAATCAGCCCCAGCATTTT
>TRBJ2-3|NA|TRBV11-2|15|NA
CASSFARAPTDTQYF
TGTGCCAGCAGCTTCGCGCGGGCCCCCACAGATACGCAGTATTTT
>TRBJ1-5|once|TRBV5-4|13|TRBD1
CATHGQGDQPQHF
TGTGCCACCCACGGACAGGGCGATCAGCCCCAGCATTTT
>TRBJ2-7|NA|TRBV7-6|15|NA
CASSLRVGASYEQYF
TGTGCCAGCAGCTTACGTGTGGGGGCGAGCTACGAGCAGTACTTC
>TRBJ2-1|NA|TRBV7-2|15|TRBD2
CASSTGTRISNEQFF
TGTGCCAGCAGCACCGGGACTAGAATAAGCAATGAGCAGTTCTTC
>TRBJ1-1|NA|TRBV5-1|14|NA
CASSLVSVSTEAFF
TGCGCCAGCAGCTTGGTGTCGGTGAGCACTGAAGCTTTCTTT
>TRBJ1-6|NA|TRBV5-4|15|NA
CASSLFSQGGSPLHF
TGTGCCAGCAGCTTGTTTTCCCAGGGAGGGTCACCCCTCCACTTT
>TRBJ1-1|NA|TRBV12-3/TRBV12-4|12|NA
CASSFFDTEAFF
TGTGCCAGCAGTTTTTTCGACACTGAAGCTTTCTTT
>TRBJ2-6|NA|TRBV5-1|17|TRBD1
CASSLTTGSSGANVLTF
TGCGCCAGCAGTTTGACGACAGGGAGCTCTGGGGCCAACGTCCTGACTTTC
>TRBJ2-7|NA|TRBV5-4|15|TRBD2
CASSLTGTSGYEQYF
TGTGCCAGCAGCTTAACCGGGACTAGCGGCTACGAGCAGTACTTC
>TRBJ2-7|NA|TRBV19|13|TRBD2
CASTPAGGYEQYF
TGTGCCAGTACCCCAGCGGGAGGATACGAGCAGTACTTC
>TRBJ1-4|NA|TRBV29-1|14|NA
CSVDPREGNEKLFF
TGCAGCGTTGACCCCAGGGAGGGTAATGAAAAACTGTTTTTT
>TRBJ2-1|NA|TRBV5-1|11|NA
CASSWGHEQFF
TGCGCCAGCAGCTGGGGCCATGAGCAGTTCTTC
>TRBJ2-5|NA|TRBV15|13|NA
CATSRDSQETQYF
TGTGCCACCAGCAGAGACAGTCAAGAGACCCAGTACTTC
>TRBJ2-7|few|TRBV4-3|16|TRBD2
CASSQERAGGMYEQYF
TGCGCCAGCAGCCAAGAACGAGCGGGGGGAATGTACGAGCAGTACTTC
>TRBJ2-5|NA|TRBV5-5|14|NA
CASSFPLDQETQYF
TGTGCCAGCAGCTTCCCTTTAGATCAAGAGACCCAGTACTTC
>TRBJ1-2|NA|TRBV28|14|TRBD1
CASRRDRGTYGYTF
TGTGCCAGCAGACGGGACAGGGGGACTTATGGCTACACCTTC
>TRBJ1-4|NA|TRBV4-1|15|NA
CASSQDLGRGEKLFF
TGCGCCAGCAGCCAAGATCTGGGTAGGGGTGAAAAACTGTTTTTT
>TRBJ2-2|NA|TRBV24-1|19|TRBD2
CATSDPRGVAAGNTGELFF
TGTGCCACCAGTGATCCTCGGGGGGTAGCAGCGGGGAACACCGGGGAGCTGTTTTTT
>TRBJ2-1|NA|TRBV10-3|15|NA
CAISEAGAGRNEQFF
TGTGCCATCAGTGAGGCGGGGGCAGGTAGAAATGAGCAGTTCTTC
>TRBJ2-5|NA|TRBV7-2|12|NA
CASSSAEETQYF
TGTGCCAGCAGCTCGGCGGAGGAGACCCAGTACTTC
>TRBJ2-3|NA|TRBV10-3|19|TRBD2
CAISESKGSTSGRRDTQYF
TGTGCCATCAGTGAGTCGAAGGGTTCGACTAGCGGGAGAAGAGATACGCAGTATTTT
>TRBJ2-5|NA|TRBV10-2|15|TRBD2
CASSEAGVYQETQYF
TGCGCCAGCAGTGAAGCGGGAGTTTACCAAGAGACCCAGTACTTC
>TRBJ2-7|NA|TRBV4-2|15|TRBD2
CASSPRGGSAYEQYF
TGTGCCAGCAGCCCACGGGGGGGCAGCGCCTACGAGCAGTACTTC
>TRBJ2-2|once|TRBV18|15|TRBD1
CASSQTGMYTGELFF
TGTGCCAGCTCACAGACAGGGATGTACACCGGGGAGCTGTTTTTT
>TRBJ2-5|NA|TRBV7-3|14|NA
CASSLTGQGETQYF
TGTGCCAGCAGCTTAACGGGGCAGGGTGAGACCCAGTACTTC
>TRBJ1-5|NA|TRBV19|15|NA
CASSTSDSLNQPQHF
TGTGCCAGTAGTACATCAGACAGTCTCAATCAGCCCCAGCATTTT
>TRBJ1-2|NA|TRBV7-9|12|NA
CASSLARTGYTF
TGTGCCAGCAGCTTAGCGCGAACTGGCTACACCTTC
>TRBJ2-7|NA|TRBV2|14|TRBD1
CATATDRGRGEQYF
TGTGCCACCGCCACCGACAGGGGGCGCGGCGAGCAGTACTTC
>TRBJ1-6|NA|TRBV27|11|NA
CASSLFIPLHF
TGTGCCAGCAGTTTATTTATACCCCTCCACTTT
>TRBJ2-3|NA|TRBV2|16|TRBD2
CASRGGGGRGTDTQYF
TGTGCCAGCCGTGGGGGTGGCGGGAGGGGCACAGATACGCAGTATTTT
>TRBJ2-7|NA|TRBV30|19|NA
CAWSELTGTATILPYEQYF
TGTGCCTGGAGTGAACTCACCGGGACTGCGACAATCTTACCCTACGAGCAGTACTTC
>TRBJ2-1|NA|TRBV5-5|15|TRBD1
CASSWTGVYYNEQFF
TGTGCCAGCAGCTGGACAGGGGTTTACTACAATGAGCAGTTCTTC
>TRBJ2-3|NA|TRBV28|16|TRBD2
CASSLSLATSTDTQYF
TGTGCCAGCAGTTTATCACTAGCGACCTCCACAGATACGCAGTATTTT
>TRBJ2-7|NA|TRBV3-1/TRBV3-2|14|TRBD2
CASSPTSGEIEQYF
TGTGCCAGCAGCCCGACTAGCGGGGAAATCGAGCAGTACTTC
>TRBJ2-1|NA|TRBV11-2|14|NA
CASSLTQRGNEQFF
TGTGCCAGCAGCTTAACCCAACGGGGTAATGAGCAGTTCTTC
>TRBJ1-3|once|TRBV9|16|TRBD1
CASSVTIQGRENTIYF
TGTGCCAGCAGCGTAACCATACAGGGGCGGGAAAACACCATATATTTT
>TRBJ1-1|NA|TRBV19|14|TRBD1
CASSPGQGHTEAFF
TGTGCCAGTAGTCCTGGACAGGGACACACTGAAGCTTTCTTT
>TRBJ1-5|NA|TRBV6-5|13|NA
CATRRHLALAQHF
TGTGCCACCCGGCGGCACCTGGCATTGGCCCAGCATTTT
>TRBJ2-1|NA|TRBV5-5|16|TRBD1
CASSLPTGGIGNEQFF
TGTGCCAGCAGCTTGCCGACAGGGGGTATCGGGAATGAGCAGTTCTTC
>TRBJ1-2|NA|TRBV7-6|17|NA
CASSPHPGALANYGYTF
TGTGCCAGCAGCCCACATCCAGGGGCCCTAGCTAACTATGGCTACACCTTC
>TRBJ1-5|NA|TRBV18|13|NA
CASSPGGNQPQHF
TGTGCCAGCTCACCGGGGGGAAATCAGCCCCAGCATTTT
>TRBJ2-2|NA|TRBV20-1|16|NA
CSASKGWGPNTGELFF
TGCAGTGCTAGTAAGGGATGGGGCCCCAACACCGGGGAGCTGTTTTTT